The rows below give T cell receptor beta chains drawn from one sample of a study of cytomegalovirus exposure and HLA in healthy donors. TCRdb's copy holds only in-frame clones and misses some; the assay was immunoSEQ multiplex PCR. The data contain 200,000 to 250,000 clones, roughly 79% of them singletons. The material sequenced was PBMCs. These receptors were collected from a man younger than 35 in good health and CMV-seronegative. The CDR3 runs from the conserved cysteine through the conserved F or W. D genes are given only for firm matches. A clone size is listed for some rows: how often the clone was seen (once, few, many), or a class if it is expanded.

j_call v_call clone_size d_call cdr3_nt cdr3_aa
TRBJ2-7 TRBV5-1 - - TGCGCCAGCAGCCGCGCGAGCTCCTACGAGCAGTACTTC CASSRASSYEQYF
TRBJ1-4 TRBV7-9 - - TGTGCCAGCAGCTTAGCTGCAGCGGTTAATGAAAAACTGTTTTTT CASSLAAAVNEKLFF
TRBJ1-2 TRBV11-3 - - TGTGCCAGCAGCCCTCGGGCGGGCGGGCTTTATGGCTACACCTTC CASSPRAGGLYGYTF
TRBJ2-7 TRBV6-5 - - TGTGCCAGCAGTTACACGGCGGGGACCTACGAGCAGTACTTC CASSYTAGTYEQYF
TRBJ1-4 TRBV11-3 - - TGTGCCAGCAGCTTAGGCTTTGGGGGCGAATATGAAAAACTGTTTTTT CASSLGFGGEYEKLFF
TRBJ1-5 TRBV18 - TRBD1 TGTGCCAGCTCCAGGACAGGGGAGGATCAGCCCCAGCATTTT CASSRTGEDQPQHF
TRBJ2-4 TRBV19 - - TGTGCCAGTAGTATAGTTCACCAGGGGTTGGACATTCAGTACTTC CASSIVHQGLDIQYF
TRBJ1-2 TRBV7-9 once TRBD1 TGTGCCAGCAGCTTAGAGGACAGGGTGTCCCTCTCCTATGGCTACACCTTC CASSLEDRVSLSYGYTF
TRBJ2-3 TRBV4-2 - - TGTGCCAGCAGCTCAGGGGCGGCGTCCAGCACAGATACGCAGTATTTT CASSSGAASSTDTQYF
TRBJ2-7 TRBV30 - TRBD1 TGTGCCTGGAGTGTACGAGTTCTTGGGGCAGGGGGAAACGAGCAGTACTTC CAWSVRVLGAGGNEQYF
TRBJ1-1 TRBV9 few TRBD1 TGTGCCAGCAGCGCCACAGGGGGCGGGGGTGAAGCTTTCTTT CASSATGGGGEAFF
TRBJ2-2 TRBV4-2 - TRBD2 TGTGCCAGCAGCCAATCGACTAGCGGGGGGAGAACCGGGGAGCTGTTTTTT CASSQSTSGGRTGELFF
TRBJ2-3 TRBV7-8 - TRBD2 TGTGCCAGCGCCCGGGGGGGAGGGACAGATACGCAGTATTTT CASARGGGTDTQYF
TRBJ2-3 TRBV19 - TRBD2 TGTGCCAGTAGTCCTCCAAGCGGGAGGAGGACAGATACGCAGTATTTT CASSPPSGRRTDTQYF
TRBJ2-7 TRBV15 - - TGTGCCACCAGTGCGACAGATCGATCCTACGAGCAGTACTTC CATSATDRSYEQYF
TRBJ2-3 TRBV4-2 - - TGTGCCAGCAGCCAAGATAACCAGCGGGCTAGCACAGATACGCAGTATTTT CASSQDNQRASTDTQYF
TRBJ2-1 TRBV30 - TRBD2 TGTGCCTGGGGGAGCCCAGAGTTAGCGGGAGGGGTAGTGGATGAGCAGTTCTTC CAWGSPELAGGVVDEQFF
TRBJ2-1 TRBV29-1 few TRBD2 TGCAGCGTTGCCAGCGGGAGTAGGGCCGATGAGCAGTTCTTC CSVASGSRADEQFF
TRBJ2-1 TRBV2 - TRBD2 TGTGCCAGCAGTGGGACTAGCGGGTCCTACAATGAGCAGTTCTTC CASSGTSGSYNEQFF
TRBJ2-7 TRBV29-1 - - TGCAGCGTTGAAGATGGCAGAAACGAGCAGTACTTC CSVEDGRNEQYF
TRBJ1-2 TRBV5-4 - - TGTGCCAGCAGCTTGGGACAGGACTATGGCTACACCTTC CASSLGQDYGYTF
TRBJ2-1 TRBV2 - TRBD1 TGTGCCAGCAGTGAACCCCAACAGGGGTGGGATGAGCAGTTCTTC CASSEPQQGWDEQFF
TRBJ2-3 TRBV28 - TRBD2 TGTGCCAGCAGTGCTAGCGGGAGCGGGATAGATACGCAGTATTTT CASSASGSGIDTQYF
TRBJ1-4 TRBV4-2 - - TGTGCCAGCAGCTTGGGAGCAGCTGAAAAACTGTTTTTT CASSLGAAEKLFF
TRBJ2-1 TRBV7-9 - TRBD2 TGTGCCAGCAGCGCACCGAAACCGGGACTAGCAAAGCCTTACAATGAGCAGTTCTTC CASSAPKPGLAKPYNEQFF
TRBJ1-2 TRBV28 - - TGTGCCAGCAGTCTCCGGGACACGGGCTACACCTTC CASSLRDTGYTF
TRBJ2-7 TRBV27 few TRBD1 TGTGCCAGCAAGGGACAGGGGTACGAGCAGTACTTC CASKGQGYEQYF
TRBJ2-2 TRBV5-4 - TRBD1 TGTGCCAGCAGCGGACAGGGGGCTAAGGGCGGGGAGCTGTTTTTT CASSGQGAKGGELFF
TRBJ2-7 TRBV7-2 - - TGTGCCAGCAGCTTAGGGAGGACCTACGAGCAGTACTTC CASSLGRTYEQYF
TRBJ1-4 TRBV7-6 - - TGTGCCAGCAGCTTAGTTGGCAGCCGCGGGGAAAAACTGTTTTTT CASSLVGSRGEKLFF
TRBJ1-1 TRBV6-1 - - TGTGCCAGCAGTGAACAGAGGAGTACTGAAGCTTTCTTT CASSEQRSTEAFF
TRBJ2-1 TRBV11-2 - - TGTGCCAGCATCCCCGACAGCTCCTACAATGAGCAGTTCTTC CASIPDSSYNEQFF
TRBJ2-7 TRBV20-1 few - TGCAGTGCCTCAGGGGAGTACGAGCAGTACTTC CSASGEYEQYF
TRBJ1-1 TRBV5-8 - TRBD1 TGTGCCAGCAGCGGGCGGGACAGGGGGCCGAACACTGAAGCTTTCTTT CASSGRDRGPNTEAFF
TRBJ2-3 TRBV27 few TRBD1 TGTGCCAGCAGTCCGGGACAGGTACCAGATACGCAGTATTTT CASSPGQVPDTQYF
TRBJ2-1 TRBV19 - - TGTGCCAGTAGTGCACAGGGTGCCTACAATGAGCAGTTCTTC CASSAQGAYNEQFF
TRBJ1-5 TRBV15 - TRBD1 TGTGCCACCAGCAGAGGACAGGGGAATCAGCCCCAGCATTTT CATSRGQGNQPQHF